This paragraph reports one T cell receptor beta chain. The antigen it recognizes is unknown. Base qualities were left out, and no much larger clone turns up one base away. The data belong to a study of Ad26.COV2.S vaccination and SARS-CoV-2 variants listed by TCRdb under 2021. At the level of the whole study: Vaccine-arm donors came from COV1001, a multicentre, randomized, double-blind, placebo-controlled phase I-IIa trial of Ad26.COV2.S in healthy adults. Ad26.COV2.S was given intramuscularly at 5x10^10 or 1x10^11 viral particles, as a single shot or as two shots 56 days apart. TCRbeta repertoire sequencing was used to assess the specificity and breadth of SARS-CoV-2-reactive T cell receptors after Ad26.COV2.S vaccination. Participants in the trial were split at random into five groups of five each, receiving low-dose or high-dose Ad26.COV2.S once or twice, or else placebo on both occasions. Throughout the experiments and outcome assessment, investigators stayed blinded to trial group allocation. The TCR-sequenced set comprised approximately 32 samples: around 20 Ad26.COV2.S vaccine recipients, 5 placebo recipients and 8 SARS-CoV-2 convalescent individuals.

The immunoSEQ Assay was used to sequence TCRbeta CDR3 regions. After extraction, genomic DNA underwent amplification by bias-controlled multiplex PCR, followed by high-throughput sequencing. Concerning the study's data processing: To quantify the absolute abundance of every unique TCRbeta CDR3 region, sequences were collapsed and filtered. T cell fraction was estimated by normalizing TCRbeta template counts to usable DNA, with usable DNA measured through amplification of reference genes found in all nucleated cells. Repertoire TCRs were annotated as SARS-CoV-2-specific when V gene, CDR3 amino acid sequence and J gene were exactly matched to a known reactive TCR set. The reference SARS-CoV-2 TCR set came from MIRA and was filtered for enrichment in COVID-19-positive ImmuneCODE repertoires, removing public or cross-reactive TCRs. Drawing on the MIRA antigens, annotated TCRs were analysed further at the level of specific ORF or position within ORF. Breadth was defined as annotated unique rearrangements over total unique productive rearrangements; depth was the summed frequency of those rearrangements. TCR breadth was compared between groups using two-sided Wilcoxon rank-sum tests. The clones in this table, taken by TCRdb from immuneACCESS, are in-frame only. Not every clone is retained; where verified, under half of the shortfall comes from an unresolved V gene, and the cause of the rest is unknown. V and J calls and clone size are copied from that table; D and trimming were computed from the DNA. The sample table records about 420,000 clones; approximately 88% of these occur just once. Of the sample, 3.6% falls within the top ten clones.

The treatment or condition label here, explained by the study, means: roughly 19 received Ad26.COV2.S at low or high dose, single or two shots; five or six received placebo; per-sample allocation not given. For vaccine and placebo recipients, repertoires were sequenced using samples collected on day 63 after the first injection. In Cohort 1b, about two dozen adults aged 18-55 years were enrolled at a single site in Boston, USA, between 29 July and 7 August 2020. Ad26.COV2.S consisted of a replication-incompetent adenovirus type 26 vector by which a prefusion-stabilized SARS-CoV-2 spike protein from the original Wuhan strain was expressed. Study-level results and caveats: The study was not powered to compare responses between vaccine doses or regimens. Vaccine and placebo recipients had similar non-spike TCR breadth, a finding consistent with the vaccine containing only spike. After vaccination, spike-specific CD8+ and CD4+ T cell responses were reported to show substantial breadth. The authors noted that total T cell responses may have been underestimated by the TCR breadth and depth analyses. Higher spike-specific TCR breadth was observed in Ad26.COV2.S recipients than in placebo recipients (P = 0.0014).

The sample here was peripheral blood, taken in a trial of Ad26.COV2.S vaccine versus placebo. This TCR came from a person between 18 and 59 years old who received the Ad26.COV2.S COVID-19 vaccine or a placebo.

The DNA is as follows: TGCGCCAGCAGCTTGGCGTGGGGCAGCGCTGAAGCTTTCTTT. Translated, this is CASSLAWGSAEAFF. The chain couples TRBV5-1 to TRBJ1-1, and the D gene may be TRBD1, 5 bases matching. The CDR3 numbers 14 residues from cysteine through phenylalanine. Only the CDR3 part of the read is kept: 42 bases, read in frame from the first base. Trimming removed 0 bases from V and 6 bases from J, leaving 12 bases between the germline ends. The germline V gene supplies CDR1 SGHRS and CDR2 YFSETQ.